This T cell receptor (beta chain) was identified during a study of identical twins. V was shortened by 4 bases and J by 4 bases, with 12 bases between the two germline ends. The CDR3 runs 14 residues. Germline V lookup: CDR1 MNHNS, CDR2 SASEGT. MiXCR was run by TCRdb on the 5' RACE reads, yielding one entry per CDR3 protein. Among nearly 200,000 distinct CDR3 sequences, approximately 15% were seen once, and the ten largest hold roughly two fifths. The same sample was also studied in work on T cells expressing NK-cell markers.

The V and J genes are TRBV6-1 and TRBJ2-3, with D possibly matching TRBD2 (6 bases). Sequenced sample: CD8+ T cells sorted from blood. The clonotype was recovered from a woman in her late teens or twenties in good health. The CDR3 nucleotides read TGTGCCAGCAGTGCGGGAGAAGGGGCAGATACGCAGTATTTT. Translation: CASSAGEGADTQYF.